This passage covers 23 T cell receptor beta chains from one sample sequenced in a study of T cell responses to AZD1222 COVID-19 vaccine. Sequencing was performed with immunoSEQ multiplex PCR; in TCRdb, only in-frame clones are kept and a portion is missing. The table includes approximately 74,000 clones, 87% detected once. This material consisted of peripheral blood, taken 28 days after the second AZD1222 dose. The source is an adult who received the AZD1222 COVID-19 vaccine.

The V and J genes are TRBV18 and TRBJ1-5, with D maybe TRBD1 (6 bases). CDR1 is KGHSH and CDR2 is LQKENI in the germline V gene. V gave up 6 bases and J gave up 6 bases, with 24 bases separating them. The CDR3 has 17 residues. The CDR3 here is CASSFGGPRAFSQPQHF. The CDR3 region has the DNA TGTGCCAGCTCTTTCGGGGGGCCAAGGGCCTTTAGTCAGCCCCAGCATTTT.

The CDR3 loop reads CASGGQTYSNQPQHF. In DNA, the CDR3 is TGTGCTAGTGGAGGACAGACCTATAGCAATCAGCCCCAGCATTTT. The chain uses TRBV12-5 and TRBJ1-5, with a possible D match to TRBD1 (6 bases). Trimming pared 6 bases from V and 0 bases from J, leaving 12 bases between. The CDR3 runs to 15 residues. Germline-derived CDR1 and CDR2 are LGHNT and FRNRAP.

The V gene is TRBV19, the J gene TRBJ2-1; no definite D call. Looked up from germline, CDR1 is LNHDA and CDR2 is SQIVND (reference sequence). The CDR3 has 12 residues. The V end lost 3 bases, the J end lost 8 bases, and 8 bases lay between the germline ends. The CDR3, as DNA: TGTGCCAGTAGTATCCCTCGGGATGAGCAGTTCTTC. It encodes CASSIPRDEQFF.

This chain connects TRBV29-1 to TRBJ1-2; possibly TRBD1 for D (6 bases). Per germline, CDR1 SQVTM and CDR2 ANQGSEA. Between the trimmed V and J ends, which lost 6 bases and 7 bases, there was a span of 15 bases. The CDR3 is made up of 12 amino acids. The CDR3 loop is CSVDRDGGGYTF. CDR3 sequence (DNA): TGCAGCGTGGACAGAGACGGCGGTGGCTACACCTTC.

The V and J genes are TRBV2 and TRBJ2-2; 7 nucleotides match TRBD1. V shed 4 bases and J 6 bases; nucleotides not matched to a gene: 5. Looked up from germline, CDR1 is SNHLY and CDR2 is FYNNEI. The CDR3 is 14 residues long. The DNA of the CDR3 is TGTGCCAGCAGTGTTACAGGGGATCCCGGGGAGCTGTTTTTT. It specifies CASSVTGDPGELFF.

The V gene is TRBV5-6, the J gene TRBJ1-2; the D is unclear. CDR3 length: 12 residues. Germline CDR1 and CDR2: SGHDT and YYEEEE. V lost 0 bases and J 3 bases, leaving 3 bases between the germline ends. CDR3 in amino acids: CASSLGDYGYTF. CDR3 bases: TGTGCCAGCAGCTTGGGGGACTATGGCTACACCTTC.

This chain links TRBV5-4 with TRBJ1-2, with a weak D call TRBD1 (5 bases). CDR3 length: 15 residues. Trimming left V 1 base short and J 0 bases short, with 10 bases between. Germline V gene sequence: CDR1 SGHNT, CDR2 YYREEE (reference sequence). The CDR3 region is CASSLFQGPNYGYTF. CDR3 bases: TGTGCCAGCAGCTTGTTTCAGGGTCCTAACTATGGCTACACCTTC.

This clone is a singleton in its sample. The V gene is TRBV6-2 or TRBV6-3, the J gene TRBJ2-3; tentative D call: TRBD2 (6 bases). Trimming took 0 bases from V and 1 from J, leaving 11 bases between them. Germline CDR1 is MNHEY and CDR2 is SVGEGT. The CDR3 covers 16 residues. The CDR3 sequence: CASSYSASVRTDTQYF. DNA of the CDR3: TGTGCCAGCAGTTACTCTGCTAGCGTGCGCACAGATACGCAGTATTTT.

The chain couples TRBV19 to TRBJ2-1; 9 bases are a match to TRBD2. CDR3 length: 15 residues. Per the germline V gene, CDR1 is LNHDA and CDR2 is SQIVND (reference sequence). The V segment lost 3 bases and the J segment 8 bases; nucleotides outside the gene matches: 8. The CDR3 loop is CASSISGLANYEQFF. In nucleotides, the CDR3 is TGTGCCAGTAGTATCTCGGGACTAGCAAACTATGAGCAGTTCTTC.

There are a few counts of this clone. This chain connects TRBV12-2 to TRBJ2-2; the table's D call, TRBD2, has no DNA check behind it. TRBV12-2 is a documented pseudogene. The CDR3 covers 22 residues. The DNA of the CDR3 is TGTGCAAGTCGCTTGTGTCTCGCGGAACCCCCTGGGAGCGCTCCGACCACCGGGGAGCTGTTTTTT. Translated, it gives CASRLCLAEPPGSAPTTGELFF.

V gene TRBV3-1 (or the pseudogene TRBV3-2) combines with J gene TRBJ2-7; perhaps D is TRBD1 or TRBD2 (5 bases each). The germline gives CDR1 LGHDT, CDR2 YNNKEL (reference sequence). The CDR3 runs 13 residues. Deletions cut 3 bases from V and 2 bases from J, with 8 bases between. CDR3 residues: CASSHGGTYEQYF. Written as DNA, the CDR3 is TGTGCCAGCAGCCATGGGGGAACCTACGAGCAGTACTTC.

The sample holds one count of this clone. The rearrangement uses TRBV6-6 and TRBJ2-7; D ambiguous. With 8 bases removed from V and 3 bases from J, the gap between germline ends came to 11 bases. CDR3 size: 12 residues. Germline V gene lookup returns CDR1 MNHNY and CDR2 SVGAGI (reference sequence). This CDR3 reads CASAVGDYEQYF. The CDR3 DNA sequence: TGTGCCAGCGCGGTTGGGGACTACGAGCAGTACTTC.

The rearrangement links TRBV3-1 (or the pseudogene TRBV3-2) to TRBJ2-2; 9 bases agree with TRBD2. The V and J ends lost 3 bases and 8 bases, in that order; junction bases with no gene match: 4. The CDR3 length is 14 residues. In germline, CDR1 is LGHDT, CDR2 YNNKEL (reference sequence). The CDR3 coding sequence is TGTGCCAGCAGCCATCTGCGGGAGGGGGGGGAGCTGTTTTTT. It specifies CASSHLREGGELFF.

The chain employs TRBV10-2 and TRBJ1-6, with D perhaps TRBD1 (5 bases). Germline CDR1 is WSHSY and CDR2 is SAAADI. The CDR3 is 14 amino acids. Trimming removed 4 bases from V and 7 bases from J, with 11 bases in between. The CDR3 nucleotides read TGCGCCAGCAGTGCGGACGGGACGAATTCACCCCTCCACTTT. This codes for CASSADGTNSPLHF.

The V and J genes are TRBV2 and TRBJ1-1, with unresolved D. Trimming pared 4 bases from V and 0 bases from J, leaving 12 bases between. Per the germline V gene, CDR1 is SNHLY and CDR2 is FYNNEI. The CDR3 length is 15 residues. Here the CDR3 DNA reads TGTGCCAGCAGTGTTTTCGTCTCCATGAACACTGAAGCTTTCTTT. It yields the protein CASSVFVSMNTEAFF.

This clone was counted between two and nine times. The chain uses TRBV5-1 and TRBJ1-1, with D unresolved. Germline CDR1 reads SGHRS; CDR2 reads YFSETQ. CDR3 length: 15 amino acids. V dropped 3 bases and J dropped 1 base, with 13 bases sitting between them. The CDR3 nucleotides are TGCGCCAGCAGCTCGCACACCACATCGAACACTGAAGCTTTCTTT. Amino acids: CASSSHTTSNTEAFF.

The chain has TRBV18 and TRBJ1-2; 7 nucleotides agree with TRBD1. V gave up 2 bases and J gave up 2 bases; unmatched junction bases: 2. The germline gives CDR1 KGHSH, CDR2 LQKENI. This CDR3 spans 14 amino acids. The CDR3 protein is CASSPTTGNYGYTF. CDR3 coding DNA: TGTGCCAGCTCACCAACGACAGGGAACTATGGCTACACCTTC.

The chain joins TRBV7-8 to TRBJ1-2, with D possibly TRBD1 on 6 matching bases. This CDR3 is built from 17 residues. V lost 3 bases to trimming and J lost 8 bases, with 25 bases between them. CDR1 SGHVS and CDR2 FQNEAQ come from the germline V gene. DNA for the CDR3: TGTGCCAGCAGCTTTCTCCGATCCCACGACGGGGGCGGCGGCTACACCTTC. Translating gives CASSFLRSHDGGGGYTF.

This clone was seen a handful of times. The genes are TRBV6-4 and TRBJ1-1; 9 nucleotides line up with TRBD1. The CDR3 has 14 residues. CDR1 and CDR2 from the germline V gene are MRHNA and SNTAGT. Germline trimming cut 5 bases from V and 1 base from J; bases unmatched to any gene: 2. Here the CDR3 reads CASSTTGGNTEAFF. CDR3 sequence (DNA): TGTGCCAGCAGTACGACAGGGGGGAACACTGAAGCTTTCTTT.

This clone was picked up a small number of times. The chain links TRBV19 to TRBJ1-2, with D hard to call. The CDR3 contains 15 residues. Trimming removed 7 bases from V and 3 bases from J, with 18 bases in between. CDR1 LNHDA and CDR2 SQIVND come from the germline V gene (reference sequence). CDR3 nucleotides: TGTGCCAGTAACTATCATAGGTCGGCAGACTATGGCTACACCTTC. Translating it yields CASNYHRSADYGYTF.

The CDR3 nucleotides read TGTGCCAGCACGCCGACTAGCGGGAACTACAATGAGCAGTTCTTC. Amino acid sequence: CASTPTSGNYNEQFF. The genes are TRBV27 and TRBJ2-1, with 11 nucleotides matching TRBD2. V was pared by 7 bases and J by 3 bases, with 5 bases of the junction left unmatched. CDR1 and CDR2 (germline): MNHEY, SMNVEV (reference sequence). CDR3 length: 15 residues.

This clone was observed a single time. CDR3 region: CASSLLGSGQTGELFF. Written as DNA, the CDR3 is TGTGCCAGCAGCTTACTAGGGTCGGGCCAAACCGGGGAGCTGTTTTTT. The gene calls are TRBV7-6 and TRBJ2-2; no definite D call. CDR3 length: 16 residues. Germline V gene sequence: CDR1 SGHVS, CDR2 FNYEAQ. With 2 bases removed from V and 5 bases from J, the gap between germline ends came to 15 bases.

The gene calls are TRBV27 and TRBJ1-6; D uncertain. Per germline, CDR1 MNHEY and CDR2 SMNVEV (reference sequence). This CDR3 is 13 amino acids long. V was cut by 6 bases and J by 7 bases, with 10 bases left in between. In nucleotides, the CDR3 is TGTGCCAGCAGGGAAGGGCGCAATTCACCCCTCCACTTT. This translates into CASREGRNSPLHF.